The clone carrying this T cell receptor (beta chain) appeared a single time. Profiled with immunoSEQ multiplex PCR; TCRdb holds only in-frame clones, not every one. The data show tens of thousands of clones, approximately 80% seen once. This sample is part of a study of blood T cell repertoires in COVID-19. Overall study context: T cells, B-cell-depleted T cells, or PBMCs supplied cDNA or gDNA.

The CDR3 covers 12 residues. Between the trimmed V and J ends, which lost 7 bases and 7 bases, there was a span of 14 bases. Germline V lookup: CDR1 SQVTM, CDR2 ANQGSEA. The chain couples TRBV29-1 to TRBJ2-1; possibly TRBD2 for D (6 bases). This receptor was obtained from a human donor with active or convalescent COVID-19. The donor label of this sample is uncertain. The sample taken for sequencing was peripheral blood. CDR3 loop: CSAEPGVNEQFF. In DNA, the CDR3 is TGCAGCGCCGAACCGGGAGTGAATGAGCAGTTCTTC.